The T cell receptor (beta chain) described here comes from a study of T cell repertoires in cytomegalovirus infection. Across the study: Recently described HLA-C-restricted plus well-studied HLA-B-restricted CMV epitopes were used. In public TCR beta signatures, there were indications of both CMV infection and matching HLA type.

Notes on the study in general: Clonotype analysis showed dominance of the ex vivo response by HLA-C-restricted CMV-specific TCR beta clonotypes. CMV carriers with the relevant HLA were identified by cumulative public TCR beta family frequency.

This clonotype was observed a few times. Its matching antigen is unknown. V dropped 3 bases and J dropped 4 bases, with 13 bases sitting between them. The CDR3 contains 16 residues. TCRdb re-derived calls from the reads in MiXCR, one entry per CDR3 protein. The repertoire has 71,000 or so distinct CDR3 sequences, 20% of them found once; the top ten carry roughly two thirds. V is TRBV12-3 or TRBV12-4 and J is TRBJ2-6, with D possibly called TRBD1 or TRBD2 (6 bases each). The receptor comes from a human donor in good health (CMV status not recorded). Some clones in this sample may be carry-over from other donors' samples. The sample here was CD8+ T cells from cultured PBMCs, taken from culture after CMV antigen stimulation. The CDR3 loop reads CASSFGGTRGANVLTF. The CDR3 DNA reads TGTGCCAGCAGTTTTGGGGGGACACGGGGGGCCAACGTCCTGACTTTC.